This T cell receptor (beta chain) appears in the sequencing data of a study of blood T cell repertoires in COVID-19. CDR1 SGDLS and CDR2 YYNGEE come from the germline V gene. V lost 0 bases and J lost 7, with 13 bases in between. There are 15 residues in the CDR3. This table comes from immunoSEQ multiplex PCR, and its TCRdb copy is limited to in-frame clones, with some not included. The repertoire consists of 360,000 or so clones, with around 83% occurring once and the leading ten covering less than 6%. This clonotype was obtained from a woman aged 45-59 years who had recovered from COVID-19. The gene calls are TRBV9 and TRBJ1-4; possible D gene TRBD1, 5 bases. The sequencing input was PBMCs or T cells enriched from blood (not recorded which). The CDR3 spells CASSVEEGGVEKLFF. CDR3 nucleotide sequence: TGTGCCAGCAGCGTAGAAGAGGGAGGGGTTGAAAAACTGTTTTTT. The complete variable domain, with remaining parts taken from reference TRBV9 and TRBJ1-4, reads DSGVTQTPKHLITATGQRVTLRCSPRSGDLSVYWYQQSLDQGLQFLIQYYNGEERAKGNILERFSAQQFPDLHSELNLSSLELGDSALYFCASSVEEGGVEKLFFGSGTQLSVL.